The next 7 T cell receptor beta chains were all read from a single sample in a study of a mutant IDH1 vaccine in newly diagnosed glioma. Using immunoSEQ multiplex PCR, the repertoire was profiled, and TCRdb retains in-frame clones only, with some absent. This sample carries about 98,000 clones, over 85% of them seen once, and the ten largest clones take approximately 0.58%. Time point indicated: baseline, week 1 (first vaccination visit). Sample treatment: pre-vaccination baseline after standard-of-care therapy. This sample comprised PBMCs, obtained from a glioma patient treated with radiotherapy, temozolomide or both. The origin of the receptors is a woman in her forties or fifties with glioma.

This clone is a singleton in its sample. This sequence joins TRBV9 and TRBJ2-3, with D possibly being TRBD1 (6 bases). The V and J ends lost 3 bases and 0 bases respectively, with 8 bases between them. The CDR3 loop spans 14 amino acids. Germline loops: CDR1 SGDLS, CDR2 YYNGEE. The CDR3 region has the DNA TGTGCCAGCAGCGGGACAGCGAGCACAGATACGCAGTATTTT. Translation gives CASSGTASTDTQYF.

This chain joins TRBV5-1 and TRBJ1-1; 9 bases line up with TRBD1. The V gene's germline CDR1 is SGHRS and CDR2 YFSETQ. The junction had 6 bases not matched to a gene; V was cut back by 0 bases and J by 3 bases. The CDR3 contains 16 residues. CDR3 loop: CASSLAPGQGHTEAFF. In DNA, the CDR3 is TGCGCCAGCAGCTTGGCACCGGGACAGGGCCACACTGAAGCTTTCTTT.

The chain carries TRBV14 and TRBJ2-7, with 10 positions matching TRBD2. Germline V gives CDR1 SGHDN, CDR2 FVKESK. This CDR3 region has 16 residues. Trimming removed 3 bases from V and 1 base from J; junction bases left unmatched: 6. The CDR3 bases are TGTGCCAGCAGCCACCGAGGACTAGCGGTATCCTACGAGCAGTACTTC. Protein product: CASSHRGLAVSYEQYF.

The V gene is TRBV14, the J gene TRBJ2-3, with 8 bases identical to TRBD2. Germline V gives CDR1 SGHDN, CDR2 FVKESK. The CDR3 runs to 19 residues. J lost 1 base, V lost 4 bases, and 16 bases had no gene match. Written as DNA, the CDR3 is TGTGCCAGCAGCCCCGAGAGGAGATGGCGGGAGGCCGGCACAGATACGCAGTATTTT. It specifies CASSPERRWREAGTDTQYF.

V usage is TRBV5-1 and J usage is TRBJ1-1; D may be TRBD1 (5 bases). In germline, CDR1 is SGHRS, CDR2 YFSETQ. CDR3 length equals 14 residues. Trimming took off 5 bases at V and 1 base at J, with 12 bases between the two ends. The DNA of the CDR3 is TGCGCCAGCAGTTCGTGGCAGGGGAACACTGAAGCTTTCTTT. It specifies CASSSWQGNTEAFF.

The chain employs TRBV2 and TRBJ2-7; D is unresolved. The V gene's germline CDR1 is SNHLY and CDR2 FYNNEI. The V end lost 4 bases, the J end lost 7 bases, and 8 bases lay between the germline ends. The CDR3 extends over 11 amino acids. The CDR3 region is CASSALREQYF. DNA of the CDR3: TGTGCCAGCAGTGCATTACGGGAGCAGTACTTC.

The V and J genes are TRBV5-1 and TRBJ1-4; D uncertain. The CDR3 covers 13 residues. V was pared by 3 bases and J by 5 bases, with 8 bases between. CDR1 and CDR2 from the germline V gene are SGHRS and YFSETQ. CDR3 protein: CASSSDPNEKLFF. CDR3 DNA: TGCGCCAGCAGCTCGGACCCGAATGAAAAACTGTTTTTT.